This T cell receptor (beta chain) was found in a study of human T cells and chemical hapten exposure. Time point specified: patch test 3, about 24 weeks after DPC sensitization. Documented treatment: therapeutic diphenylcyclopropenone sensitization with weekly scalp DPC. This clonotype was detected a few times. TCRdb reprocessed the RACE reads via MiXCR and lists one record per CDR3 protein. The data hold 150,000 to 200,000 distinct CDR3 sequences, with 24% observed a single time. The sequencing used whole blood, collected in connection with sensitization to the hapten diphenylcyclopropenone (DPC). The TCR originated in a woman aged 40 to 49 with alopecia areata. Some clones in this sample may be carry-over from other donors' samples.

The CDR3 coding sequence is TGTGCCAGCAGACCCGAGGGTATCAATCAGCCCCAGCATTTT. It yields the protein CASRPEGINQPQHF. The chain recombines TRBV6-5 with TRBJ1-5; D is undetermined. Germline values: CDR1 MNHEY, CDR2 SVGAGI. The V gene lost 6 bases and the J gene lost 3 bases, with 12 bases spanning the gap. The CDR3 is made up of 14 amino acids.